A single T cell receptor beta chain is shown here with its context. Its antigen remains unknown. These data belong to a study of shared clonotypes between healthy human individuals. The CDR3 extends over 15 amino acids. Trimming left V 3 bases short and J 0 bases short, with 9 bases between. The germline CDR1 and CDR2 sequences are ENHRY and SYGVKD. Using immunoSEQ multiplex PCR, the repertoire was profiled, and TCRdb retains in-frame clones only, with some absent. Here the sample spans about 1.5 million clones, around 98% being singletons. The study drew all its donors from Caucasian adults living in Nashville, Tennessee. The split of CD4+ cells yielded CD45RA+ naive and CD45RA-negative memory subsets. General study results and limits: Naive subsets tended to show greater estimated richness than memory subsets. Among four donors, approximately 5.4% of naive CD4 clonotypes were found in common.

Material for sequencing was naive CD4+ T cells sorted from blood. As to subset: CD45RA+ positively selected. V usage is TRBV10-3 and J usage is TRBJ1-3; D is unclear. The receptor's source is a young man in good health. The CDR3 spells CAISERSISGNTIYF. The CDR3 DNA is TGTGCCATCAGTGAAAGGAGTATCTCTGGAAACACCATATATTTT.